This T cell receptor (beta chain) was sequenced for a study of T cell responses to AZD1222 COVID-19 vaccine. General study findings and limits: All repertoire sampling was performed exclusively after the peak T cell response.

The germline V and J ends were trimmed by 0 bases and 1 base, with 10 bases remaining between them. From germline, CDR1 is SGHNT and CDR2 YYREEE (reference sequence). This CDR3 spans 15 amino acids. About this clone itself: Its antigen is still unknown.

The assay was immunoSEQ multiplex PCR, and TCRdb's table has in-frame clones only and misses some. The sample includes 77,000 or so clones, less than 95% of them seen just once. The V gene is TRBV5-4, the J gene TRBJ1-1; D is unresolved. The source of this sequence is an adult who received the AZD1222 COVID-19 vaccine. The sample was peripheral blood, taken 28 days after the second AZD1222 dose. Written as DNA, the CDR3 is TGTGCCAGCAGCTTGGTACGGTTCAGGAACACTGAAGCTTTCTTT. Protein: CASSLVRFRNTEAFF.